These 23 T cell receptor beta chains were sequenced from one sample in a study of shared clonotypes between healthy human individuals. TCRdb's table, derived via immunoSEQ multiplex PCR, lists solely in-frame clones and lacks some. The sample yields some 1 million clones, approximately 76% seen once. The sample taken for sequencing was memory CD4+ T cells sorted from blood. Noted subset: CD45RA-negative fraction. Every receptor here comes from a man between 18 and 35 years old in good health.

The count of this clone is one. Written as DNA, the CDR3 is TGTGCCAGCTCACCACCGACTTCGGGGGGGGCCTTAGATACGCAGTATTTT. Its protein is CASSPPTSGGALDTQYF. The gene calls are TRBV18 and TRBJ2-3; 8 bases map to TRBD2. The CDR3 is made up of 17 amino acids. CDR1 is KGHSH and CDR2 is LQKENI in the germline V gene. V trimming: 0 bases; J trimming: 5 bases; junction bases outside the gene matches: 10.

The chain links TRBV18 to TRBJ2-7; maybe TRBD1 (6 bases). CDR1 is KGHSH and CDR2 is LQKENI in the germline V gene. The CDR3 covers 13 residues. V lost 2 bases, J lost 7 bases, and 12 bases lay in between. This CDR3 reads CASSPLGQGEQYF. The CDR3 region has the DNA TGTGCCAGCTCACCATTGGGACAAGGGGAGCAGTACTTC.

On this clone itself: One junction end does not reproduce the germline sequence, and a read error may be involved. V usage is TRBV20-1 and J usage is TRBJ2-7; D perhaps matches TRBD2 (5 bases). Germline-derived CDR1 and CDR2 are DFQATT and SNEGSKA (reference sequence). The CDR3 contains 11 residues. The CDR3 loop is CSASAGYAQYF. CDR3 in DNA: TGCAGTGCCTCCGCGGGCTACGCGCAGTACTTC.

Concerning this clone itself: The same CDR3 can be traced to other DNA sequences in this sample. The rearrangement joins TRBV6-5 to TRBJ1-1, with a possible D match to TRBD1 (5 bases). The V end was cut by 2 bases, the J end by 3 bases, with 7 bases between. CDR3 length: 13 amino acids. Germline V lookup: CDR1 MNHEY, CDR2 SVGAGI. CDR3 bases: TGTGCCAGCAGTTACCTCAGGGACACTGAAGCTTTCTTT. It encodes CASSYLRDTEAFF.

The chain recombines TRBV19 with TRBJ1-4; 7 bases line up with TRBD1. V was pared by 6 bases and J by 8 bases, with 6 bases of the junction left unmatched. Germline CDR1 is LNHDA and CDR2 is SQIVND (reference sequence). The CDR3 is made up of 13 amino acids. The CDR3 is CASSPTGPEKLFF. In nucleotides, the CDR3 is TGTGCCAGTAGCCCGACAGGGCCAGAAAAACTGTTTTTT. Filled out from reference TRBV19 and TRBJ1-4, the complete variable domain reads DGGITQSPKYLFRKEGQNVTLSCEQNLNHDAMYWYRQDPGQGLRLIYYSQIVNDFQKGDIAEGYSVSREKKESFPLTVTSAQKNPTAFYLCASSPTGPEKLFFGSGTQLSVL.

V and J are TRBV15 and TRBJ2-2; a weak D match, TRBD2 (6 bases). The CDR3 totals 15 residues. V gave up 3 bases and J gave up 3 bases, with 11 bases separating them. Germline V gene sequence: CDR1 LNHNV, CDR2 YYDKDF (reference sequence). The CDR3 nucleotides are TGTGCCACCAGCAGGGGGACTTGGGACACCGGGGAGCTGTTTTTT. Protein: CATSRGTWDTGELFF.

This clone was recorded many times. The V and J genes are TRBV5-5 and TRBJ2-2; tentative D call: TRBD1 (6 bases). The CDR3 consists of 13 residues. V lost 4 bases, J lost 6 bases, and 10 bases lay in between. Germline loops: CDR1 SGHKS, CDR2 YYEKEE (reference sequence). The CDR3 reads CASSRQESGELFF. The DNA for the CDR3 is TGTGCCAGCAGCCGACAGGAGTCCGGGGAGCTGTTTTTT.

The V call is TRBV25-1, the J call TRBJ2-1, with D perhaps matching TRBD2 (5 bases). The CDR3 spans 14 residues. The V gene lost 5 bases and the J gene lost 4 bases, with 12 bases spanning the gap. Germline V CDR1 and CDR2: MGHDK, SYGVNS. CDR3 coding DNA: TGTGCCAGCAGTCGACCGGGAATATACAATGAGCAGTTCTTC. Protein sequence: CASSRPGIYNEQFF.

In nucleotides, the CDR3 is TGTGCCAGCAGCATAGGCCTCGGGGGGCCGGGGGAGACCCAGTACTTC. Translating gives CASSIGLGGPGETQYF. The chain combines TRBV7-9 with TRBJ2-5; D may be TRBD2 (7 bases). Germline lookup yields CDR1 SEHNR and CDR2 FQNEAQ (reference sequence). The CDR3 is made up of 16 amino acids. The V gene lost 5 bases and the J gene lost 5 bases, with 21 bases spanning the gap.

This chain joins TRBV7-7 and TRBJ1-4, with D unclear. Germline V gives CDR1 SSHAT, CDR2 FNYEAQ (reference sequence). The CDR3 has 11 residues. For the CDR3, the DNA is TGTGCTAGATCTGGGCGTGGGGAACTGTTTTTT. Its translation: CARSGRGELFF.

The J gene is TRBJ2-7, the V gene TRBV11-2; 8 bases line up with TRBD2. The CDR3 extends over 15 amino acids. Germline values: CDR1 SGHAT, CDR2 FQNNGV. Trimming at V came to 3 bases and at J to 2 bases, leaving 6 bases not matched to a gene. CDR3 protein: CASSFYSGAAYEQYF. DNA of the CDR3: TGTGCCAGCAGCTTTTATAGCGGGGCCGCCTACGAGCAGTACTTC.

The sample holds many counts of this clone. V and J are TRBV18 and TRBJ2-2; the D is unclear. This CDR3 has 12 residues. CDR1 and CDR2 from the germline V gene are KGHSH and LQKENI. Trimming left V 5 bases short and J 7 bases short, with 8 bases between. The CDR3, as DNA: TGTGCCAGCTCAGAACGGGTCGGGGAGCTGTTTTTT. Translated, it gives CASSERVGELFF.

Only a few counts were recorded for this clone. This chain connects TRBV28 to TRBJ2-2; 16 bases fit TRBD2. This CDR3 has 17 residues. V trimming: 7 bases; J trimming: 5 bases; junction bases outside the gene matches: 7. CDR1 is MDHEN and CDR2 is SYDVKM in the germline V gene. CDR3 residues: CASTGGLAGGPTGELFF. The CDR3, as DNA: TGTGCCAGCACCGGGGGACTAGCGGGAGGGCCGACCGGGGAGCTGTTTTTT.

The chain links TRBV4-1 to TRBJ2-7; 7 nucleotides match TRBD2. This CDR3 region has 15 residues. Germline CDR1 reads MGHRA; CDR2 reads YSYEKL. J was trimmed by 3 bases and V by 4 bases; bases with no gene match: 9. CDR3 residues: CASSPRTSQGYEQYF. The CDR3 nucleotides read TGCGCCAGCAGCCCCCGGACTAGTCAGGGCTACGAGCAGTACTTC.

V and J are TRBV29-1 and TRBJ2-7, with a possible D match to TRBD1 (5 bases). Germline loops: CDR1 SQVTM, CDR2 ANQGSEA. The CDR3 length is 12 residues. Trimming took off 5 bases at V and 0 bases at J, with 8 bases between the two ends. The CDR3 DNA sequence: TGCAGCGTTACGACAGTCTCCTACGAGCAGTACTTC. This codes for CSVTTVSYEQYF.

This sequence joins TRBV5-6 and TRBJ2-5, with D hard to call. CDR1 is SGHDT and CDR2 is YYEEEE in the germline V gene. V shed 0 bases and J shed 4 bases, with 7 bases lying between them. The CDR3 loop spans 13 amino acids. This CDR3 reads CASSLGLRETQYF. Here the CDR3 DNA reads TGTGCCAGCAGCTTGGGGCTGAGAGAGACCCAGTACTTC.

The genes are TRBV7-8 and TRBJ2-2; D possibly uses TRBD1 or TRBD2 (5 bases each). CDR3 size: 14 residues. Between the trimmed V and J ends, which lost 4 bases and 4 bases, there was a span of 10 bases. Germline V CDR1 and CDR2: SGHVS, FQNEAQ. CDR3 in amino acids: CASSSGRGTGELFF. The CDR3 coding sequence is TGTGCCAGCAGCTCAGGGAGAGGCACCGGGGAGCTGTTTTTT. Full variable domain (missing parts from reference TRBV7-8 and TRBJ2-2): GAGVSQSPRYKVAKRGQDVALRCDPISGHVSLFWYQQALGQGPEFLTYFQNEAQLDKSGLPSDRFFAERPEGSVSTLKIQRTQQEDSAVYLCASSSGRGTGELFFGEGSRLTVL.

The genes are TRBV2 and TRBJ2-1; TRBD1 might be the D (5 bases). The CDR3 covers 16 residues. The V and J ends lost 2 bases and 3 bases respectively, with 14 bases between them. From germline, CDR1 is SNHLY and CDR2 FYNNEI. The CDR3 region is CASSESSLRGYNEQFF. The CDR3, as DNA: TGTGCCAGCAGTGAAAGCTCGTTAAGGGGCTACAATGAGCAGTTCTTC. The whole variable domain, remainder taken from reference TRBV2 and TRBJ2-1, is EPEVTQTPSHQVTQMGQEVILRCVPISNHLYFYWYRQILGQKVEFLVSFYNNEISEKSEIFDDQFSVERPDGSNFTLKIRSTKLEDSAMYFCASSESSLRGYNEQFFGPGTRLTVL.

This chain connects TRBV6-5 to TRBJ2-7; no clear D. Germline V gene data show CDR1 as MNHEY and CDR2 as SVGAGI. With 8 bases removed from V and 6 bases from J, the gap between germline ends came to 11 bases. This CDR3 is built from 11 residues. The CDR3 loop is CASGRDLEQYF. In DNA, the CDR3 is TGTGCCAGCGGCAGAGATCTCGAGCAGTACTTC.

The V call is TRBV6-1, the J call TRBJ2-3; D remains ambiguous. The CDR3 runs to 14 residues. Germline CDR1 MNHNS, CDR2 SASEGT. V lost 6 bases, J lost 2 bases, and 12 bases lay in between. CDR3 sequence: CASRDPVYTDTQYF. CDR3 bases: TGTGCCAGCAGGGATCCGGTATACACAGATACGCAGTATTTT.

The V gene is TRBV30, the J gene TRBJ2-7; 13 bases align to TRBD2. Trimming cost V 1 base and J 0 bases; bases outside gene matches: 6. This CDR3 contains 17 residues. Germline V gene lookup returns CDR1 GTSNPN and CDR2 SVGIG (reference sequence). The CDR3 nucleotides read TGTGCCTGGAGTGGATACCGGACTAGCGGGAGCTCCTACGAGCAGTACTTC. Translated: CAWSGYRTSGSSYEQYF.

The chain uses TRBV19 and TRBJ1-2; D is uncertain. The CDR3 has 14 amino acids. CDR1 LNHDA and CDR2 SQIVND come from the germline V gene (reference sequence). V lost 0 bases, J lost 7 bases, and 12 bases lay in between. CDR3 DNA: TGTGCCAGTAGTATAGAGGAGACGCGAGGTGGCTACACCTTC. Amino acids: CASSIEETRGGYTF.

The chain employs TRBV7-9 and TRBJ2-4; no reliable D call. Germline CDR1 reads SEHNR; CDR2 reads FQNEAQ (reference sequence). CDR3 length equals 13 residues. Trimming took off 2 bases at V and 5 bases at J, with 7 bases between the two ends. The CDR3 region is CASSLSGENIQYF. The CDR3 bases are TGTGCCAGCAGCTTATCTGGGGAAAACATTCAGTACTTC.